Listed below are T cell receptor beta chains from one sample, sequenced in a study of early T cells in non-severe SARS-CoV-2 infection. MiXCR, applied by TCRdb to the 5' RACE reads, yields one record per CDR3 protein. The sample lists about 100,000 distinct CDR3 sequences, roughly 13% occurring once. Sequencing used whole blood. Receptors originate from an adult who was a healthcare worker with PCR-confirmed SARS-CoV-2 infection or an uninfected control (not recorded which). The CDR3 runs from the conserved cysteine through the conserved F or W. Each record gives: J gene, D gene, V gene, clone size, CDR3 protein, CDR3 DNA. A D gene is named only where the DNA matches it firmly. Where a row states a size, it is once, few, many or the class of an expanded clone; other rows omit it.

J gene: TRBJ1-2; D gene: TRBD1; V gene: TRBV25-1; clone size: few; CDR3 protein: CASSGDSLNYGYTF; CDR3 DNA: TGTGCCAGCAGCGGGGACAGCCTCAACTATGGCTACACCTTC
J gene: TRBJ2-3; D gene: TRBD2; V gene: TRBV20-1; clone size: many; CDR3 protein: CSVPSLAGGTDTQYF; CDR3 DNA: TGCAGCGTTCCCTCCCTAGCGGGGGGGACAGATACGCAGTATTTT
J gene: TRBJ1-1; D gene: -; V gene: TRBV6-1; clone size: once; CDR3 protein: CASSEHRAEAFF; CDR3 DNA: TGTGCCAGCAGTGAACACAGGGCTGAAGCTTTCTTT
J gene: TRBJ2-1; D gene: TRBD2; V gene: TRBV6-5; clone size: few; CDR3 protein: CASSPILAGTGYEQFF; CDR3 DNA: TGTGCCAGCAGTCCGATACTAGCGGGGACTGGGTATGAGCAGTTCTTC
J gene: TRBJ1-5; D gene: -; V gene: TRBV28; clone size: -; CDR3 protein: CASRTLGRGRGYQPQHF; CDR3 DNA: TGTGCCAGCAGAACCCTTGGGCGGGGCCGAGGCTATCAGCCCCAGCATTTT
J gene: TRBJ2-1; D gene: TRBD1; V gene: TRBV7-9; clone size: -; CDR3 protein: CASSGQGADNEQFF; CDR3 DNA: TGTGCCAGCAGCGGACAGGGGGCGGACAATGAGCAGTTCTTC
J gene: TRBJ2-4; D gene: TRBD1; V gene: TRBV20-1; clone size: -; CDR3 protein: CSAIHQGQINIQYF; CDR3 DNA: TGCAGTGCTATCCACCAGGGACAGATAAACATTCAGTACTTC
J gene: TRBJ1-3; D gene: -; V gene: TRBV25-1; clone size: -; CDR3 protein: CASRGRVVEGNTIYF; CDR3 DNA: TGTGCCAGCAGGGGGCGGGTGGTGGAAGGAAACACCATATATTTT
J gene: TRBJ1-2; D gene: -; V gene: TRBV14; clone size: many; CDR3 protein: CASSHGTAYGYTF; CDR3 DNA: TGTGCCAGCAGCCACGGGACTGCATATGGCTACACCTTC
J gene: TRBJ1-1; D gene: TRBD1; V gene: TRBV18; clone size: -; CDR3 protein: CASSLGTGTSEAFF; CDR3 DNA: TGTGCCAGCTCGCTGGGGACAGGGACGAGTGAAGCTTTCTTT
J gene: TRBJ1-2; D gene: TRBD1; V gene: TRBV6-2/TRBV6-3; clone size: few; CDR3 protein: CASSAGQGSLYGYTF; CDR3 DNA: TGTGCCAGCAGTGCCGGACAGGGATCACTCTATGGCTACACCTTC
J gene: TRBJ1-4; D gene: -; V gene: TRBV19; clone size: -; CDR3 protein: CASSMGTIATNEKLFF; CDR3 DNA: TGTGCCAGTAGTATGGGGACAATCGCAACTAATGAAAAACTGTTTTTT
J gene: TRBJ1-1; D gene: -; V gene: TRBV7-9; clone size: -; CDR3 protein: CASSLGLSAEAFF; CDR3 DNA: TGTGCCAGCAGCTTAGGCCTCTCCGCTGAAGCTTTCTTT
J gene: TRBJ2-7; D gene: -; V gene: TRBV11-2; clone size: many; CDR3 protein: CASSSDRTAAYEQYF; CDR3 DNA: TGTGCCAGCAGCTCCGACCGGACAGCCGCGTACGAGCAGTACTTC
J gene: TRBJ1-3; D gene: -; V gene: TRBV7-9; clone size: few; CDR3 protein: CASNGNVGNTIYF; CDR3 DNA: TGTGCCAGCAATGGGAATGTTGGAAACACCATATATTTT
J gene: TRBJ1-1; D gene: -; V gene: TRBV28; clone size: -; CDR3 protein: CASSWGTGLMAMNTEAFF; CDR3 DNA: TGTGCCAGCAGTTGGGGAACAGGGTTGATGGCTATGAACACTGAAGCTTTCTTT
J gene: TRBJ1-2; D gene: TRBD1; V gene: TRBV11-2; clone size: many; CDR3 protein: CASTRQGRGYGYTF; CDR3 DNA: TGTGCCAGCACCAGACAGGGGAGAGGATATGGCTACACCTTC
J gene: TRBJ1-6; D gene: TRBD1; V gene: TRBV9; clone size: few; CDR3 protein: CASSVEGTGGSPLHF; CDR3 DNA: TGTGCCAGCAGCGTTGAGGGGACAGGGGGTTCACCCCTCCACTTT
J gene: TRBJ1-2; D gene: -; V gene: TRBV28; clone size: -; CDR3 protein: CASSLKNGYTF; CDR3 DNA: TGTGCCAGCAGTTTAAAGAATGGCTACACCTTC
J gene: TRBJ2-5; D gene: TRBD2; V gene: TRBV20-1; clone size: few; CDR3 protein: CSARRGGAQETQYF; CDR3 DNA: TGCAGTGCTAGACGCGGGGGGGCCCAAGAGACCCAGTACTTC
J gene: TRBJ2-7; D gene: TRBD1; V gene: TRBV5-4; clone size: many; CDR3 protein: CASSSGTGFYEQYF; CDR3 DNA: TGTGCCAGCAGCTCCGGGACAGGGTTTTACGAGCAGTACTTC
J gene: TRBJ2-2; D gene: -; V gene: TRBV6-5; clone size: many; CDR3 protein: CASRPPPGTVTGELFF; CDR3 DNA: TGTGCCAGCAGACCACCACCAGGGACGGTAACCGGGGAGCTGTTTTTT
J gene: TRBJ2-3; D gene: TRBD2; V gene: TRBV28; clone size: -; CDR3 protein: CASSLGLAGRTDTQYF; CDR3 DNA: TGTGCCAGCAGTTTGGGACTAGCGGGGCGCACAGATACGCAGTATTTT
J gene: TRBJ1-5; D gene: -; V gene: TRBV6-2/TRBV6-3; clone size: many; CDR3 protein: CASSYTRDQPQHF; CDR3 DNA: TGTGCCAGCAGTTACACCAGGGATCAGCCCCAGCATTTT
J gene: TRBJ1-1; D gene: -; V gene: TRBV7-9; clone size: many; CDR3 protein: CASTGGWGGNTEAFF; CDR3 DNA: TGTGCCAGCACCGGGGGATGGGGCGGGAACACTGAAGCTTTCTTT
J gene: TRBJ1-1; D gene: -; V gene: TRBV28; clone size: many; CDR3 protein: CASSYTEAFF; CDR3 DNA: TGTGCCAGCAGTTACACTGAAGCTTTCTTT
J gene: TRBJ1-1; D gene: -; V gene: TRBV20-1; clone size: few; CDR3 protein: CSARDGGQMNTEAFF; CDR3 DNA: TGCAGTGCTAGAGATGGCGGCCAAATGAACACTGAAGCTTTCTTT
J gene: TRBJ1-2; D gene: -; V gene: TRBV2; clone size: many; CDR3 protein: CASSGIPEPAYTF; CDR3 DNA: TGTGCCAGCAGTGGGATACCGGAACCCGCCTACACCTTC
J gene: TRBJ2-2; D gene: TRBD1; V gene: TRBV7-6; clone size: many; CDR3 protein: CASSLAGQGPIGELFF; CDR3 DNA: TGTGCCAGCAGCTTGGCCGGACAGGGTCCTATCGGGGAGCTGTTTTTT
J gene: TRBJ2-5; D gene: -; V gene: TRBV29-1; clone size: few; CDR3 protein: CSVGGRGRQETQYF; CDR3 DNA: TGCAGCGTTGGAGGGCGGGGGCGCCAAGAGACCCAGTACTTC
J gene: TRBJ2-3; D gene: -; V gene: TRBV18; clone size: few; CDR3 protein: CASSPFRPERDTQYF; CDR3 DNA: TGTGCCAGCTCACCCTTCCGACCCGAGAGAGATACGCAGTATTTT
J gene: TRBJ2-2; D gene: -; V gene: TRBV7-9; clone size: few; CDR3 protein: CASSLLTGVNTGELFF; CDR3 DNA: TGTGCCAGCAGCTTATTGACAGGAGTGAACACCGGGGAGCTGTTTTTT
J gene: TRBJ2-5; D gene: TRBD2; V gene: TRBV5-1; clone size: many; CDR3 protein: CASSLGDPGLAGAYQETQYF; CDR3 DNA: TGCGCCAGCAGCTTGGGGGATCCGGGACTAGCGGGGGCGTACCAAGAGACCCAGTACTTC
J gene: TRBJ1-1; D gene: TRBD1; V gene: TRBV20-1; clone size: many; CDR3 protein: CSARGTGTGGLSNTEAFF; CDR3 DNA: TGCAGTGCTAGAGGGACCGGGACAGGGGGCCTGTCGAACACTGAAGCTTTCTTT
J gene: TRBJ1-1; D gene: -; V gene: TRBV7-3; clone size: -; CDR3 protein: CASSPGRPNTEAFF; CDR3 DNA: TGTGCCAGCAGCCCGGGACGGCCGAACACTGAAGCTTTCTTT
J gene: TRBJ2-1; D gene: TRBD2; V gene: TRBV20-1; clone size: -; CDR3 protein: CSARVGTSVSYNEQFF; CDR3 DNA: TGCAGTGCTAGAGTCGGGACTAGCGTATCCTACAATGAGCAGTTCTTC
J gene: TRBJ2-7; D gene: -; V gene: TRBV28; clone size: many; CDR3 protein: CASSFLSEQYF; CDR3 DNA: TGTGCCAGCAGTTTCTTAAGCGAGCAGTACTTC
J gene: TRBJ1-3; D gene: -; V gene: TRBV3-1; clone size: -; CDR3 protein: CASSQDIRGISGNTIYF; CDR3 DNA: TGTGCCAGCAGCCAAGATATTCGGGGAATCTCTGGAAACACCATATATTTT
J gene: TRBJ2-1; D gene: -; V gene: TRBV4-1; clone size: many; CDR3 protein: CASSQVGVNEQFF; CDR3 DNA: TGCGCCAGCAGCCAAGTCGGGGTCAATGAGCAGTTCTTC
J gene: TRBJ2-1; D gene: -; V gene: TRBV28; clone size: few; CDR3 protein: CASSPPDWSVQGEQFF; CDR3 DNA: TGTGCCAGCAGTCCCCCGGACTGGTCGGTACAAGGTGAGCAGTTCTTC
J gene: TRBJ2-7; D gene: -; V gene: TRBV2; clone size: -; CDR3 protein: CASTPEAPGEQYF; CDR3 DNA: TGTGCCAGCACCCCGGAGGCCCCGGGGGAGCAGTACTTC
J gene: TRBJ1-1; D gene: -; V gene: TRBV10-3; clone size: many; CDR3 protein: CAIRALNTEAFF; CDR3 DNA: TGTGCCATCAGGGCCTTGAACACTGAAGCTTTCTTT
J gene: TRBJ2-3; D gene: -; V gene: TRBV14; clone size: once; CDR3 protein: CASSQVASGIQLLDTQYF; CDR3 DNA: TGTGCCAGCAGCCAAGTAGCGTCGGGAATACAACTCTTGGATACGCAGTATTTT
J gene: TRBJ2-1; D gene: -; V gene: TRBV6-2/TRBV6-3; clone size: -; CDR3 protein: CASSYGTPFGNEQFF; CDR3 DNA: TGTGCCAGCAGTTACGGGACTCCCTTTGGTAATGAGCAGTTCTTC
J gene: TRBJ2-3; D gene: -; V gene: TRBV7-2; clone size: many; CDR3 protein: CASSSTWDTQYF; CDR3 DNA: TGTGCCAGCAGCTCCACCTGGGATACGCAGTATTTT